This record looks at one T cell receptor beta chain sequence and its context. It has no known antigen specificity. Qualities for individual bases were not recorded, and no much larger clone is one base off. This sample was taken from a study of blood T cell repertoires in COVID-19 (dated by TCRdb to the early 2020s). Some background on the complete study: Samples covering the acute and convalescent phases of COVID-19 were provided by collaborators in the United States, Italy and Spain. The material from the prospective study consisted of cDNA or gDNA derived from T cells, B-cell-depleted T cells, or PBMCs. The dataset comprised deeply sampled blood TCRbeta repertoires from subjects exposed to, actively infected with, or recovered from COVID-19. The repertoires were made available in a free public database intended to serve as a resource for research on the immune response to SARS-CoV-2. Samples were obtained from the ongoing ImmuneRACE study (first 160 participants) and from some 1,300 subjects provided by 6 global collaborators. Nearly every sample came with metadata listing a de-identified subject ID, COVID-19 status, age in years and sex. HLA class I and class II types, where available, came from metadata supplied by the sample provider rather than from assay-based typing. The research as a whole found: The quantity of clinical and demographic metadata differed by source and by participant and was supplied without curation.

Samples from volunteer blood donors who had recovered from COVID-19 were contributed by a second Seattle source. Whole blood was collected in K2EDTA tubes by collaborating institutions according to the institutions' own protocols. For TCRbeta analysis, collaborator samples were shipped as frozen whole blood, as isolated PBMCs, or as DNA extracted from either sample type. The immunoSEQ Assay, a bias-controlled multiplex PCR, was used to amplify TCRbeta CDR3 regions from genomic DNA. As for the original processing: Within the assay, amplification of reference gene primers was used to estimate how many nucleated cells each sample contained. To quantify the absolute abundance of each unique TCRbeta CDR3 rearrangement, sequence reads were collapsed and filtered. For each sample, productive Simpson clonality was calculated as the square root of Simpson's diversity index over productive rearrangements. Drawn from immuneACCESS, this table holds only the in-frame rearrangements with V and J called that TCRdb kept. Clones are partly lost; checked studies trace under half to an unresolved V gene and leave the rest unexplained. V and J calls and clone size are given by that table; D and trimming were obtained from the DNA. The sample profile shows approximately 160,000 clones; roughly 86% of them were found once. Roughly 7.7% of the sample is taken by the ten largest.

The clonotype originates from a man aged 40-50 years who had recovered from COVID-19. The sequencing input was peripheral blood.

Read as DNA, the sequence is TGTGCCAGCAGCACGGGGGGTTTGAGGACCGGGGAGCTGTTTTTT. It specifies CASSTGGLRTGELFF. The rearranged chain carries TRBV6-5 and TRBJ2-2, and 7 junction bases match TRBD2. For CDR1 and CDR2, the germline V gene lists MNHEY and SVGAGI. The CDR3 numbers 15 residues from cysteine through phenylalanine. Left in the record is the CDR3 DNA by itself, 45 bases read in frame from the first base. V ends up 6 bases short and J 5 bases short, with an unmatched junction base count of 9.